Here is one TCR beta chain with its context. Its specificity is unknown. V lost 3 bases, J lost 0 bases, and 9 bases lay in between. The CDR3 totals 16 residues. Germline CDR1 MNHEY, CDR2 SMNVEV (reference sequence). This specimen comes from a study of lymphopenia after photon versus proton radiotherapy. Whole-study results and caveats: Oligoclonal CD8+ Temra expansion after nadir drove photon patients' diversity drop. Relative stability marked proton patients; photon patients lost diversity and naive cells. Authors raise, but do not show, better survival with proton therapy.

Produced via immunoSEQ multiplex PCR; TCRdb's table is partial and in-frame only. The table includes about 24,000 clones, 70% to 85% detected once. J is TRBJ1-6 and V is TRBV27; no clear D. This sequence originates from a woman in her 70s with pancreatic cancer. The sequenced sample was peripheral blood, obtained from a patient treated with proton-based radiotherapy. The CDR3 here is CASSFRSSSYNSPLHF. The CDR3 region has the DNA TGTGCCAGCAGTTTCCGAAGTAGCTCCTATAATTCACCCCTCCACTTT.